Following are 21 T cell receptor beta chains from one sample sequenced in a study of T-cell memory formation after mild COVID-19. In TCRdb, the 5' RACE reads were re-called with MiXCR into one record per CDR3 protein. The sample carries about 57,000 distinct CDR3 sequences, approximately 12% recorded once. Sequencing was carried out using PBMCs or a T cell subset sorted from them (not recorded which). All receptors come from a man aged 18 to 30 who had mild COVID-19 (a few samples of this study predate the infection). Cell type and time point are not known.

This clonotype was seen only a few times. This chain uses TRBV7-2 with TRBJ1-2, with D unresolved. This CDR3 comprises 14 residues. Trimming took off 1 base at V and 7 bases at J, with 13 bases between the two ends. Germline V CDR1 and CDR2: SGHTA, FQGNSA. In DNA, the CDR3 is TGTGCCAGCAGCTTAGTCCGCCAACCAGGTGGCTACACCTTC. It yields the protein CASSLVRQPGGYTF. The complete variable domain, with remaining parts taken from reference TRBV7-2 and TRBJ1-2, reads GAGVSQSPSNKVTEKGKDVELRCDPISGHTALYWYRQSLGQGLEFLIYFQGNSAPDKSGLPSDRFSAERTGGSVSTLTIQRTQQEDSAVYLCASSLVRQPGGYTFGSGTRLTVV.

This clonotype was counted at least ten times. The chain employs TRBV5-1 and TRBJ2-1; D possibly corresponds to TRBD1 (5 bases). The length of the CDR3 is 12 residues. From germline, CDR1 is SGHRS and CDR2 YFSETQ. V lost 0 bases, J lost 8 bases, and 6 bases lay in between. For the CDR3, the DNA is TGCGCCAGCAGCTTGGAGGGGTATGAGCAGTTCTTC. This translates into CASSLEGYEQFF. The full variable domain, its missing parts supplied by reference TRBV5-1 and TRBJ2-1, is KAGVTQTPRYLIKTRGQQVTLSCSPISGHRSVSWYQQTPGQGLQFLFEYFSETQRNKGNFPGRFSGRQFSNSRSEMNVSTLELGDSALYLCASSLEGYEQFFGPGTRLTVL.

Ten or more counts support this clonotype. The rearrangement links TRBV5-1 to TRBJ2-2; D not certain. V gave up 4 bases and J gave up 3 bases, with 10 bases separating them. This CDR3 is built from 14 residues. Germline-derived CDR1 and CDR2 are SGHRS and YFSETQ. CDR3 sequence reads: CASSLRTDTGELFF. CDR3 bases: TGCGCCAGCAGCCTAAGAACAGACACCGGGGAGCTGTTTTTT.

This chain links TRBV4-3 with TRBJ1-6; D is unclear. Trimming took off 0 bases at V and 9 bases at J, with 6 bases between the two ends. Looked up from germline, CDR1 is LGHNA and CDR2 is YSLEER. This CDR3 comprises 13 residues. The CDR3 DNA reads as TGCGCCAGCAGCCAAGAAATCGGTTCACCCCTCCACTTT. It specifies CASSQEIGSPLHF.

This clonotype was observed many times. The CDR3 DNA follows: TGTGCCAGCAGCCTAGCGGGGGAAGCCAAAAACATTCAGTACTTC. Its protein product is CASSLAGEAKNIQYF. The chain has TRBV4-2 and TRBJ2-4; 9 nucleotides align to TRBD2. The CDR3 extends over 15 amino acids. V lost 4 bases and J lost 0; bases outside the gene matches: 1. Germline assignment: CDR1 LGHNA and CDR2 YNFKEQ.

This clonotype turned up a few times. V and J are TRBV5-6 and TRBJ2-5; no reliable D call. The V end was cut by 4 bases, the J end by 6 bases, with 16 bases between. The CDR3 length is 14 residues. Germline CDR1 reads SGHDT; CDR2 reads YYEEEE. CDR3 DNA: TGTGCCAGCAGCCTACCCCTGGCTGGAAAGACCCAGTACTTC. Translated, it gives CASSLPLAGKTQYF.

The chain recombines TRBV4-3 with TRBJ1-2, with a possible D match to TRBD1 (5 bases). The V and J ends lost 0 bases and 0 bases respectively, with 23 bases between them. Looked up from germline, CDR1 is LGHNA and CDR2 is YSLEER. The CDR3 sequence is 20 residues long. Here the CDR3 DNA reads TGCGCCAGCAGCCAAGAGGTCGAGACGGTCTCGAGAGGGGCTAACTATGGCTACACCTTC. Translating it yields CASSQEVETVSRGANYGYTF.

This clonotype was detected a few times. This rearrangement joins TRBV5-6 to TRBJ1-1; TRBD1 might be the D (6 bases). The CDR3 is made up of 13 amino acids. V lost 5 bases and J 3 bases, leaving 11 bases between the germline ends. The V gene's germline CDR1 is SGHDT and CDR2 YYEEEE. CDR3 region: CASSRTADTEAFF. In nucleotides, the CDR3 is TGTGCCAGCAGTCGGACAGCGGACACTGAAGCTTTCTTT.

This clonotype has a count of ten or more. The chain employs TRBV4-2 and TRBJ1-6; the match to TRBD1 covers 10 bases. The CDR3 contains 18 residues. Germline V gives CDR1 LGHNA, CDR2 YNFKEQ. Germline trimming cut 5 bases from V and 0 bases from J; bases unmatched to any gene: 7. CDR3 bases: TGTGCCAGCAGCAAAATAGACAGGGGGCACTCCTATAATTCACCCCTCCACTTT. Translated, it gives CASSKIDRGHSYNSPLHF.

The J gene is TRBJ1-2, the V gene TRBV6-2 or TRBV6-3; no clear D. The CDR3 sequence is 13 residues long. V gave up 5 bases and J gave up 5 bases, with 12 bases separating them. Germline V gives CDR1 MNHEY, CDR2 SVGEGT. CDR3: CASSHGLKYGYTF. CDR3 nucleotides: TGTGCCAGCAGTCACGGACTGAAATATGGCTACACCTTC.

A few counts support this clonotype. Written as DNA, the CDR3 is TGCAGTGCTAGTTACCAGGTCGGGAGTCAGCCCCAGCATTTT. It translates to CSASYQVGSQPQHF. V is TRBV20-1 and J is TRBJ1-5; no clear D gene. V shed 3 bases and J shed 6 bases, with 15 bases lying between them. CDR1 DFQATT and CDR2 SNEGSKA come from the germline V gene (reference sequence). This CDR3 contains 14 residues.

The CDR3 protein is CASSLESGTFNEQFF. CDR3 bases: TGTGCCAGCAGCTTAGAGTCGGGGACCTTCAATGAGCAGTTCTTC. V is TRBV11-2 and J is TRBJ2-1; D tentatively reads TRBD1 or TRBD2 (5 bases each). The CDR3 is 15 amino acids. Per germline, CDR1 SGHAT and CDR2 FQNNGV. V dropped 0 bases and J dropped 6 bases, with 12 bases sitting between them.

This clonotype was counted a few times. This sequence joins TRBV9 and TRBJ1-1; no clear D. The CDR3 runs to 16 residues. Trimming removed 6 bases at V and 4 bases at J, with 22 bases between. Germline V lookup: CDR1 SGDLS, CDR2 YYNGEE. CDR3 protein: CASTPGVSPKGTEAFF. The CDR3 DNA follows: TGTGCCAGCACTCCCGGAGTCTCACCGAAGGGCACTGAAGCTTTCTTT. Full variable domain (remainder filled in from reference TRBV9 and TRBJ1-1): DSGVTQTPKHLITATGQRVTLRCSPRSGDLSVYWYQQSLDQGLQFLIQYYNGEERAKGNILERFSAQQFPDLHSELNLSSLELGDSALYFCASTPGVSPKGTEAFFGQGTRLTVV.

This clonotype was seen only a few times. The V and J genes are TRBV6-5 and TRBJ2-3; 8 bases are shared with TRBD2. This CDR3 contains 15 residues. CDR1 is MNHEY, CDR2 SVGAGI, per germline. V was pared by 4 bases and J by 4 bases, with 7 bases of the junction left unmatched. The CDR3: CASSLRGGSSDTQYF. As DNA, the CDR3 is TGTGCCAGCAGTTTACGGGGGGGCAGCTCAGATACGCAGTATTTT.

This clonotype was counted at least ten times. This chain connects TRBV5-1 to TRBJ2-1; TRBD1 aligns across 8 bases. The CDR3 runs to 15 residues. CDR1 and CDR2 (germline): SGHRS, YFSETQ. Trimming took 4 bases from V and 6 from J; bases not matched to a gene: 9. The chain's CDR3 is CASSNDRGFANEQFF. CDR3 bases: TGCGCCAGCAGCAATGACAGGGGATTTGCCAATGAGCAGTTCTTC.

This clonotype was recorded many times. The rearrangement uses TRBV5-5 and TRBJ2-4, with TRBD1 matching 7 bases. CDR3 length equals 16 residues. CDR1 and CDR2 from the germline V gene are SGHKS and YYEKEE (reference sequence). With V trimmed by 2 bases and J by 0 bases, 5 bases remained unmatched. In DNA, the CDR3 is TGTGCCAGCAGCTTCAGGACAGGACTAGCCAAAAACATTCAGTACTTC. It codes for CASSFRTGLAKNIQYF.

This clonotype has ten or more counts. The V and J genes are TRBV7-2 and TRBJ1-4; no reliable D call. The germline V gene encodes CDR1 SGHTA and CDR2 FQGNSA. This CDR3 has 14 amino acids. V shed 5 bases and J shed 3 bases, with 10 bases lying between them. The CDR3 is CASSPQPANEKLFF. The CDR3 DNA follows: TGTGCCAGCAGCCCACAGCCGGCTAATGAAAAACTGTTTTTT.

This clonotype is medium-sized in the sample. Here the CDR3 reads CASSLMVAGETQYF. Here the CDR3 DNA reads TGTGCCAGCAGCTTAATGGTGGCGGGGGAGACCCAGTACTTC. The genes are TRBV7-2 and TRBJ2-5, with D tentatively TRBD2 (6 bases). Germline CDR1 is SGHTA and CDR2 is FQGNSA. Trimming cost V 2 bases and J 5 bases, with 12 bases left between them. This CDR3 contains 14 residues.

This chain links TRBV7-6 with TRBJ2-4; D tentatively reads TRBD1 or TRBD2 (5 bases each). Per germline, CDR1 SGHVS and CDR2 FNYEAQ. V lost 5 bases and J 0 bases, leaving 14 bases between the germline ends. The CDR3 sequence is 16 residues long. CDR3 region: CASSPRPGTAKNIQYF. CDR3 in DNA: TGTGCCAGCAGCCCTAGACCCGGGACAGCCAAAAACATTCAGTACTTC.

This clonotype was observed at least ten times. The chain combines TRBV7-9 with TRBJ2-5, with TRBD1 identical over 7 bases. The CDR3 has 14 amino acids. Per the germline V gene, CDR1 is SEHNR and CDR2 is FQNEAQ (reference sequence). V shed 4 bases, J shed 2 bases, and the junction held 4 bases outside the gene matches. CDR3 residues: CASSSGQVQETQYF. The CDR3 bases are TGTGCCAGCAGCTCAGGACAGGTTCAAGAGACCCAGTACTTC.

The CDR3 sequence is CATTQGDSNQPQHF. The CDR3 region has the DNA TGTGCCACCACCCAGGGGGATAGCAATCAGCCCCAGCATTTT. The chain carries TRBV15 and TRBJ1-5; 7 bases map to TRBD1. In germline, CDR1 is LNHNV, CDR2 YYDKDF (reference sequence). After removal of 7 bases from V and 0 bases from J, the junction contained 3 bases not matched to a gene. The CDR3 consists of 14 residues.